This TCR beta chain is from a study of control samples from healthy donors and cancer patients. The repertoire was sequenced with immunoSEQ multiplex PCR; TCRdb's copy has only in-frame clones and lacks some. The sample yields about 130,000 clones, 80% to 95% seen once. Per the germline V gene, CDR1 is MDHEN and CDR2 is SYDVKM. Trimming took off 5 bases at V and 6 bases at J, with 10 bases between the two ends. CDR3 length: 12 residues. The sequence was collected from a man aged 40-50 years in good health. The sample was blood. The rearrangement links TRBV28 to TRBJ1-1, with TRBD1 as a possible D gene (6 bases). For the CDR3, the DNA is TGTGCCAGCAGTGTCACAGGGTCTGAAGCTTTCTTT. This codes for CASSVTGSEAFF.